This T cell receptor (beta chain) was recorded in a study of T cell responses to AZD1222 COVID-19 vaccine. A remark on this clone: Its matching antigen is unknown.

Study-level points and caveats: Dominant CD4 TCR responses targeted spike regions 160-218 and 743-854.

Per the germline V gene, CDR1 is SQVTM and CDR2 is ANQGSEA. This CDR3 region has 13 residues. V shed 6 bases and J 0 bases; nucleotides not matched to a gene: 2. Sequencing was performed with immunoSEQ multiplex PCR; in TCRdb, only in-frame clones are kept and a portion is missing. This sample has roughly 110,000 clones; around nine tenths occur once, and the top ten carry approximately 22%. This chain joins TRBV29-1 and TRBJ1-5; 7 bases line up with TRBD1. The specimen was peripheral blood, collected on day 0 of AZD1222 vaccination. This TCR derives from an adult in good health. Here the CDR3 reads CSVGTDSNQPQHF. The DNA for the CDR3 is TGCAGCGTGGGGACAGATAGCAATCAGCCCCAGCATTTT. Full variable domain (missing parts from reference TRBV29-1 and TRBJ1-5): SAVISQKPSRDICQRGTSLTIQCQVDSQVTMMFWYRQQPGQSLTLIATANQGSEATYESGFVIDKFPISRPNLTFSTLTVSNMSPEDSSIYLCSVGTDSNQPQHFGDGTRLSIL.